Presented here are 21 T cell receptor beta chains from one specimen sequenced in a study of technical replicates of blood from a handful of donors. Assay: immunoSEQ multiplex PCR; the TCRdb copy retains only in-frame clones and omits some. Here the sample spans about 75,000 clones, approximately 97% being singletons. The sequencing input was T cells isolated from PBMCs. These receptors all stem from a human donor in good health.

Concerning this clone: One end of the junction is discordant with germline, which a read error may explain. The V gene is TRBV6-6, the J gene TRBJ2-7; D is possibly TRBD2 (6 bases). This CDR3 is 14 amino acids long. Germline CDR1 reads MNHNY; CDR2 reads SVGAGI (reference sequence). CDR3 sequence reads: CASTLGLKTYEKYF. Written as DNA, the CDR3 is TGTGCCAGCACCCTGGGACTCAAGACCTACGAGAAGTACTTC.

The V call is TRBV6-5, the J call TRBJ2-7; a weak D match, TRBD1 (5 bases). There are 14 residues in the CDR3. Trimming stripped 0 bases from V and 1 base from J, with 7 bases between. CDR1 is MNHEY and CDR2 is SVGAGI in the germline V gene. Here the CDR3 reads CASSYSDRSYEQYF. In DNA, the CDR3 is TGTGCCAGCAGTTACTCCGACAGATCCTACGAGCAGTACTTC.

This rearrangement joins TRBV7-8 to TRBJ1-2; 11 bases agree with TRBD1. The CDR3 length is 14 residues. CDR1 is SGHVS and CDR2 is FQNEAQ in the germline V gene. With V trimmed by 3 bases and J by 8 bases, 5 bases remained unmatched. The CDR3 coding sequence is TGTGCCAGCAGCTTCGGACAGGGGGCGCAGGGCTACACCTTC. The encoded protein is CASSFGQGAQGYTF. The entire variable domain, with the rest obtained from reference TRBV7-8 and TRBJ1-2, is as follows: GAGVSQSPRYKVAKRGQDVALRCDPISGHVSLFWYQQALGQGPEFLTYFQNEAQLDKSGLPSDRFFAERPEGSVSTLKIQRTQQEDSAVYLCASSFGQGAQGYTFGSGTRLTVV.

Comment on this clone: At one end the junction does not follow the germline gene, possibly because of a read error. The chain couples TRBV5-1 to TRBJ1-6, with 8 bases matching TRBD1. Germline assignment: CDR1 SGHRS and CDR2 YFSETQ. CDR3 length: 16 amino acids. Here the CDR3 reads CASRSAYRGYISPLHF. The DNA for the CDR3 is TGCGCCAGCCGATCCGCGTACAGGGGGTATATTTCACCCCTCCACTTT.

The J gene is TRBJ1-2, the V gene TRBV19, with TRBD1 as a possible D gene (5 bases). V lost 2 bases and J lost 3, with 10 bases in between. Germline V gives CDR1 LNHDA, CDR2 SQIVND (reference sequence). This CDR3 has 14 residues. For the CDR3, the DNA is TGTGCCAGTAGTATATCACAGGCATACTATGGCTACACCTTC. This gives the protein CASSISQAYYGYTF.

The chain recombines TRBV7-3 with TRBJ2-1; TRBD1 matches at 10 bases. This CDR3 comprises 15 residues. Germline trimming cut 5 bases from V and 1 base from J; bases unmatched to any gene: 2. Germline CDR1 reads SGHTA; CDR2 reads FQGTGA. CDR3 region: CASSPDRGSYNEQFF. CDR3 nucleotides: TGTGCCAGCAGCCCGGACAGGGGGTCCTACAATGAGCAGTTCTTC.

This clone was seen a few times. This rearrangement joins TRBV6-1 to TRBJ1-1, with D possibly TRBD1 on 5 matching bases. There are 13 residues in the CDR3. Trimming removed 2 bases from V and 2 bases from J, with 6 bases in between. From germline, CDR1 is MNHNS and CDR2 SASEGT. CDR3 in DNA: TGTGCCAGCAGTGAACAGGGAAACACTGAAGCTTTCTTT. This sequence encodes CASSEQGNTEAFF.

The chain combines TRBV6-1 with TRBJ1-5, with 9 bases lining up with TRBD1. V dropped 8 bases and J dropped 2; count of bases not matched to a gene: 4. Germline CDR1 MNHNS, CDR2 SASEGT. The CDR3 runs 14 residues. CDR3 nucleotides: TGTGCCAGCGTACAGGGGGCTGGCAATCAGCCCCAGCATTTT. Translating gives CASVQGAGNQPQHF.

The CDR3 sequence: CASSAGGEQYF. CDR3 coding DNA: TGTGCCAGCAGCGCGGGGGGCGAGCAGTACTTC. The rearrangement links TRBV9 to TRBJ2-7, with 7 bases that match TRBD2. The CDR3 is 11 residues long. The germline V gene has CDR1 SGDLS and CDR2 YYNGEE. V shed 3 bases and J 6 bases; nucleotides not matched to a gene: 0.

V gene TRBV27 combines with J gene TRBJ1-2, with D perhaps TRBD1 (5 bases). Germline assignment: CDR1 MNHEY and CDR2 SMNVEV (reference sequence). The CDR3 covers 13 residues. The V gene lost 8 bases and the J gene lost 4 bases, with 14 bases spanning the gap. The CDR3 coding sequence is TGTGCCAGCGCAGGACACTCTTCCTATGGCTACACCTTC. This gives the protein CASAGHSSYGYTF.

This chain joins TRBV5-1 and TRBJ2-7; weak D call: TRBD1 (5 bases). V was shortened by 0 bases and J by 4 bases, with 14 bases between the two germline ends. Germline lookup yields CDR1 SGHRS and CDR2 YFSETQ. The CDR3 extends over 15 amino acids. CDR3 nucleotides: TGCGCCAGCAGCTTGGTAACAGGCGCAGGGTACGAGCAGTACTTC. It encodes CASSLVTGAGYEQYF.

CDR3 nucleotide sequence: TGTGCCAGCAGCGTGGGTCCCGGACAAGAAGCTTTCTTT. Translation: CASSVGPGQEAFF. This chain connects TRBV9 to TRBJ1-1; perhaps TRBD1 as D (5 bases). The CDR3 extends over 13 amino acids. Germline V gives CDR1 SGDLS, CDR2 YYNGEE. The V and J ends lost 2 bases and 8 bases respectively, with 13 bases between them.

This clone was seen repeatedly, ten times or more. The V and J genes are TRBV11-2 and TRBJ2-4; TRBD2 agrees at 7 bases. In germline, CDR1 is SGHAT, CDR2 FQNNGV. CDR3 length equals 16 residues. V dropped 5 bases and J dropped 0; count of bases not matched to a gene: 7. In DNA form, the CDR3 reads TGTGCCAGCAGCCCCCGGGACTATACAGCCAAAAACATTCAGTACTTC. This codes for CASSPRDYTAKNIQYF.

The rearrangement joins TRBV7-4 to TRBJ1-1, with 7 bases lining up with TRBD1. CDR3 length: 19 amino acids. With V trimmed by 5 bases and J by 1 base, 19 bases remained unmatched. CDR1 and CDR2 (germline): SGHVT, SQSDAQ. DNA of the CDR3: TGTGCCAGCAGCGCCCGCGAGCAAAAGGGGGCTAAGGGGAACACTGAAGCTTTCTTT. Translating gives CASSAREQKGAKGNTEAFF.

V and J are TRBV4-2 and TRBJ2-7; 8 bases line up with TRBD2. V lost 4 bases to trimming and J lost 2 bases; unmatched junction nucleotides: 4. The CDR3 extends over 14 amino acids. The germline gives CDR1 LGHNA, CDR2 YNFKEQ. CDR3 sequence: CASSPRGGAYEQYF. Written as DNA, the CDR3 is TGTGCCAGCAGCCCTCGGGGGGGGGCCTACGAGCAGTACTTC.

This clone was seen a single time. The CDR3 region has the DNA TGCGCCAGCAGCTACATCACAGGGGATAAAGAGACCCAGTACTTC. Protein sequence: CASSYITGDKETQYF. The chain uses TRBV5-1 and TRBJ2-5; TRBD1 aligns across 7 bases. CDR3 size: 15 residues. CDR1 is SGHRS and CDR2 is YFSETQ in the germline V gene. The trim removed 3 bases at V and 3 bases at J, leaving 8 bases unmatched.

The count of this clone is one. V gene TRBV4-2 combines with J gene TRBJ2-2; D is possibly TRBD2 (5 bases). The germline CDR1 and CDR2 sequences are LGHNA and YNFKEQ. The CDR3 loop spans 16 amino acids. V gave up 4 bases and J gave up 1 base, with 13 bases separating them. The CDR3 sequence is CASSPGLRENTGELFF. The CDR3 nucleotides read TGTGCCAGCAGCCCGGGGTTGAGGGAGAACACCGGGGAGCTGTTTTTT.

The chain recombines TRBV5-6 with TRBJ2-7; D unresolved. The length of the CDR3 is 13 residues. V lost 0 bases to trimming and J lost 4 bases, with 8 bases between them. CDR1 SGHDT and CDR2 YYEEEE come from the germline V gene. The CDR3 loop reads CASSLGGLYEQYF. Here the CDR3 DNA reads TGTGCCAGCAGCTTGGGCGGTTTATACGAGCAGTACTTC.

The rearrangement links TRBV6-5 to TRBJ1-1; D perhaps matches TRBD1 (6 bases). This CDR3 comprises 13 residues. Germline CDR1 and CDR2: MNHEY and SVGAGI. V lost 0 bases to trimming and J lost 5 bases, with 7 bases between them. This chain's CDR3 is CASSYSRGTEAFF. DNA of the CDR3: TGTGCCAGCAGTTACTCGAGGGGGACTGAAGCTTTCTTT.

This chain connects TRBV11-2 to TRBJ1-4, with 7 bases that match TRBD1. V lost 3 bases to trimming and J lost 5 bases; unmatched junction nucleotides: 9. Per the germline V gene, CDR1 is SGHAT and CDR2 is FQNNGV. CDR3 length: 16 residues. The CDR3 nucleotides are TGTGCCAGCAGCTTGGGACAGATCCTAGGGAATGAAAAACTGTTTTTT. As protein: CASSLGQILGNEKLFF.

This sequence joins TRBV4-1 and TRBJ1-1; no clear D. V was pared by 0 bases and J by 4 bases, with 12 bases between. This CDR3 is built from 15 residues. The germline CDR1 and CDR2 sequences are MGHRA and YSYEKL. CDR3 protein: CASSQDESAGTEAFF. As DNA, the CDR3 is TGCGCCAGCAGCCAAGATGAGTCGGCGGGCACTGAAGCTTTCTTT.